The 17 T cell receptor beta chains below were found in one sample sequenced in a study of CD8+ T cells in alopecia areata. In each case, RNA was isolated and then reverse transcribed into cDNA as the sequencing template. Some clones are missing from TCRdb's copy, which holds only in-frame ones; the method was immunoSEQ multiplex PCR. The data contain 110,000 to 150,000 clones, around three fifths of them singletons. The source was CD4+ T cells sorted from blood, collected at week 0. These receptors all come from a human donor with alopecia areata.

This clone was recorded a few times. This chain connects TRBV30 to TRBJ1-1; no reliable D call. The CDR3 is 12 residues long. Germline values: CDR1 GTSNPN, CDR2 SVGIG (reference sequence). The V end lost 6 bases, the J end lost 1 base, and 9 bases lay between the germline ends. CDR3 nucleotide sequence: TGTGCCTGTGACACTCAGAACACTGAAGCTTTCTTT. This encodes CACDTQNTEAFF.

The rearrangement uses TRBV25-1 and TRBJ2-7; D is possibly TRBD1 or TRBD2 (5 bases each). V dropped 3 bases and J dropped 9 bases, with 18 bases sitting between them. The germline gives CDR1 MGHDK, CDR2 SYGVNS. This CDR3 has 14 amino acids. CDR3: CASSEGPGHGRQYF. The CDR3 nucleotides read TGTGCCAGCAGTGAGGGACCGGGTCACGGTCGGCAGTACTTC.

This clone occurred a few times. The CDR3 loop is CSAQKGARAIYF. CDR3 bases: TGCAGCGCCCAGAAGGGCGCTCGGGCCATATATTTT. V gene TRBV29-1 combines with J gene TRBJ1-3, with D unresolved. This CDR3 contains 12 residues. Trimming removed 7 bases from V and 11 bases from J, with 18 bases in between. CDR1 is SQVTM and CDR2 is ANQGSEA in the germline V gene.

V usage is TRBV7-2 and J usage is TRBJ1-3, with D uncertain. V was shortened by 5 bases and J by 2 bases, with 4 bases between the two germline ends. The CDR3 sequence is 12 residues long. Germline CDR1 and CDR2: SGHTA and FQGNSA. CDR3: CASSPPGNTIYF. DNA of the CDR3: TGTGCCAGCAGCCCCCCTGGAAACACCATATATTTT.

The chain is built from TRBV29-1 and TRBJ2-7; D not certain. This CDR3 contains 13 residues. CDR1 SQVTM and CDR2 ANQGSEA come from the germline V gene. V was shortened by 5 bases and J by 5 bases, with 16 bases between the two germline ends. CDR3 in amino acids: CSVTPRLRDEQYF. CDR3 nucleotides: TGCAGCGTTACCCCTCGGTTGAGAGACGAGCAGTACTTC.

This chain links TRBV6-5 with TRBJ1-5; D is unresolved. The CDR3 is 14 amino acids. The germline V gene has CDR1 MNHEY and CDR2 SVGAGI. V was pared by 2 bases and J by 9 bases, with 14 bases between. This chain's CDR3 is CASSYAPRGWPQHF. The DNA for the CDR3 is TGTGCCAGCAGTTACGCACCTCGAGGATGGCCCCAGCATTTT.

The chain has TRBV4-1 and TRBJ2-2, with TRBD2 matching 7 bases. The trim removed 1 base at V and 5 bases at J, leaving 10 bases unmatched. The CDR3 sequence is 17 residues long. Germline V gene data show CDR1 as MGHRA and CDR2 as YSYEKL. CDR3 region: CASSQVPSGVGTGELFF. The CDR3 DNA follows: TGCGCCAGCAGCCAAGTCCCCAGCGGGGTAGGAACCGGGGAGCTGTTTTTT.

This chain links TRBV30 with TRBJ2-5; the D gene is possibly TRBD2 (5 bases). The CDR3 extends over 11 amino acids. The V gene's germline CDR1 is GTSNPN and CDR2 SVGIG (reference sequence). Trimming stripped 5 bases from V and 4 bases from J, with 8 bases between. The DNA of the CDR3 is TGTGCCTGGTCTAGCCCAGAGACCCAGTACTTC. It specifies CAWSSPETQYF.

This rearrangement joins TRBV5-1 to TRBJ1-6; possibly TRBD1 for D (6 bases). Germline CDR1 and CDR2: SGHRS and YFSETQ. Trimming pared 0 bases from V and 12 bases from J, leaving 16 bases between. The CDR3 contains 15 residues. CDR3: CASSLEGETIRPLHF. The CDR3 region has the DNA TGCGCCAGCAGCTTGGAGGGGGAAACCATTCGACCCCTCCACTTT.

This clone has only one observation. CDR3 amino acids: CASSDGLATGETQYF. As DNA, the CDR3 is TGTGCCAGCAGTGACGGACTAGCGACGGGAGAGACCCAGTACTTC. The rearrangement uses TRBV25-1 and TRBJ2-5; TRBD2 matches 9 bases. Germline V CDR1 and CDR2: MGHDK, SYGVNS. The CDR3 covers 15 residues. Trimming cost V 3 bases and J 4 bases; bases outside gene matches: 6. The full variable domain, with the rest looked up from reference TRBV25-1 and TRBJ2-5, is EADIYQTPRYLVIGTGKKITLECSQTMGHDKMYWYQQDPGMELHLIHYSYGVNSTEKGDLSSESTVSRIRTEHFPLTLESARPSHTSQYLCASSDGLATGETQYFGPGTRLLVL.

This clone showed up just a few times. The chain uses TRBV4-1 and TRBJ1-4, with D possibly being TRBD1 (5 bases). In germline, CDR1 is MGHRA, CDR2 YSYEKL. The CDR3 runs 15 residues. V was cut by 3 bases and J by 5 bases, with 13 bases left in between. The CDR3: CASSQSGGRNEKLFF. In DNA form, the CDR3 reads TGCGCCAGCAGCCAGAGCGGGGGGAGGAATGAAAAACTGTTTTTT.

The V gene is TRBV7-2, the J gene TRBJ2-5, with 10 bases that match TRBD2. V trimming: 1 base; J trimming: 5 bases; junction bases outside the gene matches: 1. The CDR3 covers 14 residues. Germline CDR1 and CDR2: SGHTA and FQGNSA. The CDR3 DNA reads TGTGCCAGCAGCTTAGAACTAGCGGGGGAGACCCAGTACTTC. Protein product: CASSLELAGETQYF.

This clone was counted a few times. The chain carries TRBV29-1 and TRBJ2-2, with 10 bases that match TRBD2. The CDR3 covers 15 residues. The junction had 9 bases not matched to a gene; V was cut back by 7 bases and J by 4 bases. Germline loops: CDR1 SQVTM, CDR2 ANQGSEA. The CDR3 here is CSAHLAGARTGELFF. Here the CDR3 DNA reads TGCAGCGCCCACCTAGCGGGGGCCCGCACCGGGGAGCTGTTTTTT.

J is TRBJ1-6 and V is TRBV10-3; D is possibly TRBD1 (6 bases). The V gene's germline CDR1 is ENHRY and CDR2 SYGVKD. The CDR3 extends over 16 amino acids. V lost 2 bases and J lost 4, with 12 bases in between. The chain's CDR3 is CAISEGGGGYNSPLHF. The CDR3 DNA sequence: TGTGCCATCAGTGAGGGAGGAGGGGGTTATAATTCACCCCTCCACTTT.

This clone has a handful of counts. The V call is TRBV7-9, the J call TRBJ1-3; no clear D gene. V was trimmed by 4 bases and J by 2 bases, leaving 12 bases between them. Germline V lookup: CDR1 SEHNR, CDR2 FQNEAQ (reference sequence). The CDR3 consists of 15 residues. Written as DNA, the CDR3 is TGTGCCAGCAGCTCTATGCAGGTTCCTGGAAACACCATATATTTT. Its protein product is CASSSMQVPGNTIYF.

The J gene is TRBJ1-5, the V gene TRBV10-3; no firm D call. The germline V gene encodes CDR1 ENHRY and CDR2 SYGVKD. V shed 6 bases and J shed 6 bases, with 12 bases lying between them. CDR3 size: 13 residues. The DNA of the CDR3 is TGTGCCATCAGCACCGGCTTGGGTCAGCCCCAGCATTTT. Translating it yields CAISTGLGQPQHF.

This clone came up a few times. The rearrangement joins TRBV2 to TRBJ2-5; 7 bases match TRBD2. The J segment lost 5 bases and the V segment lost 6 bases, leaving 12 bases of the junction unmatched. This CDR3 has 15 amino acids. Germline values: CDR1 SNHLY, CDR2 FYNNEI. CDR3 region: CASRLLANRGETQYF. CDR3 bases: TGTGCCAGCAGATTACTAGCGAACCGGGGGGAGACCCAGTACTTC.